These 5 T cell receptor beta chains share one sample of origin, sequenced in a study of metastatic and nonmetastatic thyroid tumors. Using MiXCR, TCRdb reanalyzed the PCR reads. This repertoire shows roughly 13,000 clones, 30% to 35% found once; its top ten account for roughly 25%. Thyroid surgery had not been preceded by any treatment in any patient. Sequences were obtained from tumor tissue. The receptors shown here come from a female donor with papillary thyroid cancer or a benign thyroid nodule (not recorded which). Some clones in this sample may be carry-over from other donors' samples.

This clone is deemed medium-sized. The chain employs TRBV20-1 and TRBJ2-7; 9 bases map to TRBD1. The V and J ends lost 5 bases and 0 bases, in that order; junction bases with no gene match: 8. Germline loops: CDR1 DFQATT, CDR2 SNEGSKA (reference sequence). This CDR3 is 15 amino acids long. CDR3 DNA sequence: TGCAGTGCTCCTACCGACAGGGGGTTCTCCTACGAGCAGTACTTC. It is translated as CSAPTDRGFSYEQYF.

By sample fraction, this clone is medium-sized. The V call is TRBV19, the J call TRBJ2-6; D possibly corresponds to TRBD1 (5 bases). Germline V gene sequence: CDR1 LNHDA, CDR2 SQIVND (reference sequence). The CDR3 consists of 15 residues. V was trimmed by 2 bases and J by 0 bases, leaving 5 bases between them. The CDR3 sequence: CASSIRGSGANVLTF. The CDR3 nucleotides read TGTGCCAGTAGTATAAGGGGCTCTGGGGCCAACGTCCTGACTTTC.

The V call is TRBV20-1, the J call TRBJ1-6, with TRBD1 matching 7 bases. Germline assignment: CDR1 DFQATT and CDR2 SNEGSKA (reference sequence). V was clipped by 4 bases and J by 7 bases; unmatched bases: 7. The CDR3 has 14 amino acids. CDR3 loop: CSAIEGAGNSPLHF. CDR3 DNA sequence: TGCAGTGCTATAGAGGGGGCGGGAAATTCACCCCTCCACTTT.

The table lists this clone with many counts. The V gene is TRBV6-1, the J gene TRBJ2-5, with 8 bases fitting TRBD1. Looked up from germline, CDR1 is MNHNS and CDR2 is SASEGT. Trimming at V came to 6 bases and at J to 6 bases, leaving 21 bases not matched to a gene. This CDR3 contains 18 residues. CDR3 DNA sequence: TGTGCCAGCAGCCCCACCACCAGGTCGACAGGGGACTGGAAGACCCAGTACTTC. Its translation: CASSPTTRSTGDWKTQYF.

The chain uses TRBV7-2 and TRBJ1-4; 7 bases are a match to TRBD1. The junction had 15 bases not matched to a gene; V was cut back by 4 bases and J by 7 bases. Germline assignment: CDR1 SGHTA and CDR2 FQGNSA. CDR3 length: 17 amino acids. CDR3 nucleotide sequence: TGTGCCAGCAGCTCCGGGACAGCTCCCTGGTCGGGTGAAAAACTGTTTTTT. This encodes CASSSGTAPWSGEKLFF.